Listed below are T cell receptor beta chains from one sample, sequenced in a study of blood T cell repertoires in COVID-19. Method: immunoSEQ multiplex PCR; TCRdb's copy keeps in-frame clones and lacks some. Among 150,000 to 200,000 clones, around four fifths were seen once, and the ten largest hold roughly 18%. Sequencing was performed on peripheral blood. The receptors were sampled from a woman in her 70s who had recovered from COVID-19. Each CDR3 is given with its conserved first and last residue. Fields, in order: D gene, J gene, clone size, V gene, CDR3 protein, CDR3 DNA. The D gene is left open where the match is weak. Part of the rows lack a size; the others show once, few, many or a class for expanded clones.

D: TRBD1
J: TRBJ1-3
size: few
V: TRBV5-4
CDR3: CASSHDRGQGNTIYF
DNA: TGTGCCAGCAGCCACGACAGGGGGCAGGGAAACACCATATATTTT

D: -
J: TRBJ2-5
size: -
V: TRBV5-8
CDR3: CASRIAGVRETQYF
DNA: TGTGCCAGCAGGATCGCAGGGGTGCGAGAGACCCAGTACTTC

D: -
J: TRBJ1-2
size: -
V: TRBV7-2
CDR3: CADRSMGYGYTF
DNA: TGTGCCGACAGAAGCATGGGGTATGGCTACACCTTC

D: -
J: TRBJ2-1
size: -
V: TRBV4-1
CDR3: CASSQPGGPNFNEQFF
DNA: TGCGCCAGCAGCCAACCCGGGGGGCCGAACTTCAATGAGCAGTTCTTC

D: -
J: TRBJ1-3
size: -
V: TRBV5-5
CDR3: CASSLIRGTGNTIYF
DNA: TGTGCCAGCAGCTTGATCCGGGGGACTGGAAACACCATATATTTT

D: TRBD2
J: TRBJ2-2
size: -
V: TRBV27
CDR3: CASSLNPPLAGVWTGELFF
DNA: TGTGCCAGCAGTTTAAACCCCCCCCTAGCGGGAGTTTGGACCGGGGAGCTGTTTTTT

D: -
J: TRBJ2-3
size: -
V: TRBV5-1
CDR3: CASSLTGSTDTQYF
DNA: TGCGCCAGCAGCTTGACCGGTAGCACAGATACGCAGTATTTT

D: TRBD1
J: TRBJ2-1
size: -
V: TRBV5-1
CDR3: CASSPGTDYNEQFF
DNA: TGCGCCAGCAGCCCTGGGACAGATTACAATGAGCAGTTCTTC

D: -
J: TRBJ1-6
size: -
V: TRBV11-2
CDR3: CASTLGPQGIAYNSPLHF
DNA: TGTGCCAGCACCCTAGGCCCCCAGGGGATCGCCTATAATTCACCCCTCCACTTT

D: -
J: TRBJ2-5
size: -
V: TRBV5-1
CDR3: CASSRVEGETQYF
DNA: TGCGCCAGCAGCCGGGTGGAGGGGGAGACCCAGTACTTC

D: -
J: TRBJ2-3
size: -
V: TRBV27
CDR3: CASTPRRGADTQYF
DNA: TGTGCCAGCACTCCTCGGAGGGGTGCAGATACGCAGTATTTT

D: -
J: TRBJ1-2
size: -
V: TRBV5-1
CDR3: CASSGTGGANYGYTF
DNA: TGCGCCAGCAGCGGGACCGGGGGAGCTAACTATGGCTACACCTTC

D: -
J: TRBJ1-2
size: -
V: TRBV5-1
CDR3: CASSQTSGGYGYTF
DNA: TGCGCCAGCAGCCAGACTTCCGGGGGCTATGGCTACACCTTC

D: -
J: TRBJ2-7
size: few
V: TRBV5-6
CDR3: CASSPGHAYEQYF
DNA: TGTGCCAGCAGCCCAGGGCACGCCTACGAGCAGTACTTC

D: TRBD1
J: TRBJ1-3
size: -
V: TRBV13
CDR3: CASSTQTGGSGNTIYF
DNA: TGTGCCAGCAGCACCCAGACAGGGGGATCTGGAAACACCATATATTTT

D: TRBD2
J: TRBJ2-1
size: -
V: TRBV27
CDR3: CASSLLAGAEQFF
DNA: TGTGCCAGCAGTTTACTAGCGGGAGCTGAGCAGTTCTTC

D: -
J: TRBJ1-2
size: -
V: TRBV25-1
CDR3: CASSGGPGRGYGYTF
DNA: TGTGCCAGCAGTGGAGGCCCCGGCCGTGGCTATGGCTACACCTTC

D: -
J: TRBJ1-5
size: -
V: TRBV30
CDR3: CAWSWPYSNQPQHF
DNA: TGTGCCTGGAGTTGGCCGTATAGCAATCAGCCCCAGCATTTT

D: TRBD1
J: TRBJ2-5
size: -
V: TRBV28
CDR3: CASSNPGTGGTQYF
DNA: TGTGCCAGCAGTAATCCCGGGACAGGGGGAACCCAGTACTTC

D: -
J: TRBJ1-5
size: -
V: TRBV15
CDR3: CATSREWGDHQPQHF
DNA: TGTGCCACCAGCAGAGAGTGGGGGGACCATCAGCCCCAGCATTTT

D: TRBD1
J: TRBJ1-5
size: -
V: TRBV7-2
CDR3: CASSFQGGQPQHF
DNA: TGTGCCAGCAGCTTTCAGGGGGGTCAGCCCCAGCATTTT

D: -
J: TRBJ1-1
size: -
V: TRBV30
CDR3: CAWSPGVSAFF
DNA: TGTGCCTGGAGTCCGGGGGTTTCGGCTTTCTTT

D: -
J: TRBJ2-1
size: -
V: TRBV7-2
CDR3: CASSSIADSYNEQFF
DNA: TGTGCCAGCAGCTCAATAGCGGACTCCTACAATGAGCAGTTCTTC

D: TRBD1
J: TRBJ1-2
size: once
V: TRBV6-4
CDR3: CASSGSGGVGYTF
DNA: TGTGCCAGCAGTGGCTCAGGGGGTGTAGGCTACACCTTC

D: -
J: TRBJ2-1
size: -
V: TRBV12-3/TRBV12-4
CDR3: CASTRLTYNEQFF
DNA: TGTGCCAGCACGAGGCTCACCTACAATGAGCAGTTCTTC

D: TRBD2
J: TRBJ2-1
size: -
V: TRBV7-6
CDR3: CASSLFGGSNPYNEQFF
DNA: TGTGCCAGCAGCTTATTCGGCGGGAGTAATCCCTACAATGAGCAGTTCTTC

D: -
J: TRBJ2-3
size: -
V: TRBV5-4
CDR3: CASSPGGGRTDTQYF
DNA: TGTGCCAGCAGCCCTGGGGGGGGCCGCACAGATACGCAGTATTTT

D: -
J: TRBJ2-3
size: once
V: TRBV5-1
CDR3: CASSFGHSTDTQYF
DNA: TGCGCCAGCAGCTTCGGACACAGCACAGATACGCAGTATTTT

D: TRBD2
J: TRBJ2-1
size: once
V: TRBV9
CDR3: CASSPSGGTTAGEQFF
DNA: TGTGCCAGCAGCCCGAGCGGGGGGACCACGGCCGGTGAGCAGTTCTTC

D: TRBD1
J: TRBJ2-1
size: -
V: TRBV28
CDR3: CASSTVIQGSSYNEQFF
DNA: TGTGCCAGCAGCACCGTGATACAGGGGAGTTCCTACAATGAGCAGTTCTTC

D: -
J: TRBJ2-7
size: -
V: TRBV2
CDR3: CASTGGRTGYEQYF
DNA: TGTGCCAGCACCGGGGGGCGGACGGGCTACGAGCAGTACTTC

D: TRBD1
J: TRBJ1-5
size: -
V: TRBV19
CDR3: CASTPRDRGRGQPQHF
DNA: TGTGCCAGTACCCCCCGGGACAGGGGGCGCGGGCAGCCCCAGCATTTT

D: TRBD2
J: TRBJ2-3
size: -
V: TRBV5-4
CDR3: CASTPAAGGPAGTQYF
DNA: TGTGCCAGCACCCCGGCGGCGGGAGGCCCCGCAGGTACGCAGTATTTT

D: TRBD1
J: TRBJ1-5
size: few
V: TRBV25-1
CDR3: CASSDGGTAQHF
DNA: TGTGCCAGCAGTGACGGCGGGACAGCCCAGCATTTT

D: -
J: TRBJ1-2
size: -
V: TRBV10-3
CDR3: CAISPRGANYGYTF
DNA: TGTGCCATCAGTCCGCGGGGGGCTAACTATGGCTACACCTTC

D: TRBD1
J: TRBJ2-2
size: -
V: TRBV5-1
CDR3: CASSFRTGWAGTGELFF
DNA: TGCGCCAGCAGCTTCCGGACAGGGTGGGCTGGCACCGGGGAGCTGTTTTTT

D: -
J: TRBJ1-6
size: -
V: TRBV27
CDR3: CASSLSPRGDSPLHF
DNA: TGTGCCAGCAGTTTATCGCCCAGGGGTGATTCACCCCTCCACTTT

D: TRBD1
J: TRBJ1-2
size: few
V: TRBV2
CDR3: CASSEQGTDYGYTF
DNA: TGTGCCAGCAGTGAGCAGGGGACAGACTATGGCTACACCTTC

D: -
J: TRBJ1-1
size: -
V: TRBV18
CDR3: CASSGGAANTEAFF
DNA: TGTGCCAGCTCAGGGGGGGCGGCGAACACTGAAGCTTTCTTT

D: TRBD1
J: TRBJ1-2
size: -
V: TRBV9
CDR3: CASSVVDPRTGTF
DNA: TGTGCCAGCAGCGTAGTCGACCCGAGGACAGGGACCTTC

D: TRBD2
J: TRBJ2-1
size: -
V: TRBV18
CDR3: CASSPGLAVDNEQFF
DNA: TGTGCCAGCTCACCGGGACTAGCAGTCGATAATGAGCAGTTCTTC

D: -
J: TRBJ2-1
size: -
V: TRBV11-2
CDR3: CASTQGRTTDEQFF
DNA: TGTGCCAGCACCCAGGGTCGGACTACGGATGAGCAGTTCTTC

D: TRBD2
J: TRBJ2-7
size: once
V: TRBV4-2
CDR3: CASSQDAGVRASGLQYF
DNA: TGTGCCAGCAGCCAAGATGCCGGGGTCCGGGCTAGCGGCTTACAGTACTTC

D: -
J: TRBJ2-5
size: -
V: TRBV5-1
CDR3: CASSLQGWETQYF
DNA: TGCGCCAGCAGCTTACAGGGTTGGGAGACCCAGTACTTC

D: TRBD2
J: TRBJ2-1
size: -
V: TRBV11-3
CDR3: CASSLGRYSTSGRGWNEQFF
DNA: TGTGCCAGCAGCTTAGGTAGGTATTCGACTAGCGGGAGAGGGTGGAATGAGCAGTTCTTC

D: -
J: TRBJ2-1
size: -
V: TRBV4-1
CDR3: CASSRVGGRKSEQFF
DNA: TGCGCCAGCAGCCGGGTGGGGGGGCGGAAAAGTGAGCAGTTCTTC

D: -
J: TRBJ1-2
size: -
V: TRBV7-2
CDR3: CASSLDLVPQGIKGYTF
DNA: TGTGCCAGCAGCTTAGATTTAGTCCCCCAGGGGATCAAGGGCTACACCTTC

D: -
J: TRBJ2-2
size: few
V: TRBV9
CDR3: CASSVGVWHTGELFF
DNA: TGTGCCAGCAGCGTTGGTGTCTGGCACACCGGGGAGCTGTTTTTT

D: -
J: TRBJ2-7
size: few
V: TRBV20-1
CDR3: CSASPTYEQYF
DNA: TGCAGTGCTAGCCCCACCTACGAGCAGTACTTC

D: -
J: TRBJ2-2
size: few
V: TRBV2
CDR3: CASSDNPIINTGELFF
DNA: TGTGCCAGCAGTGATAACCCTATCATCAACACCGGGGAGCTGTTTTTT

D: -
J: TRBJ1-2
size: -
V: TRBV6-1
CDR3: CASSEAGQEGF
DNA: TGTGCCAGCAGTGAAGCTGGGCAGGAGGGCTTC

D: TRBD1
J: TRBJ1-2
size: few
V: TRBV27
CDR3: CASSLGPGGGYTF
DNA: TGTGCCAGCAGTTTAGGGCCAGGGGGTGGCTACACCTTC